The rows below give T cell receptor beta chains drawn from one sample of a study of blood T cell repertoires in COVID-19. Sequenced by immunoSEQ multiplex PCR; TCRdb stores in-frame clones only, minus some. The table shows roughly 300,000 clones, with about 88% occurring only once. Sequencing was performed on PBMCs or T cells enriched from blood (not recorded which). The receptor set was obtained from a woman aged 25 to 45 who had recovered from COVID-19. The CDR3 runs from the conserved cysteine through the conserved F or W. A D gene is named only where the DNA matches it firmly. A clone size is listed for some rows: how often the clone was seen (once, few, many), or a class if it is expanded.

cdr3_nt: TGTGCCAGCAGCTCCTTTAGCGGGGGGGCCTCCCAAAGCTCCTACGAGCAGTACTTC
cdr3_aa: CASSSFSGGASQSSYEQYF
v_call: TRBV7-2
clone_size: NA
d_call: TRBD2
j_call: TRBJ2-7

cdr3_nt: TGTGCCAGCAGTCCGACAGGGGAAGGCAATCAGCCCCAGCATTTT
cdr3_aa: CASSPTGEGNQPQHF
v_call: TRBV6-4
clone_size: NA
d_call: TRBD1
j_call: TRBJ1-5

cdr3_nt: TGTGCCAGCAGCTCCAGCCGTCCCGGGACAGGGACCGGGGAGCTGTTTTTT
cdr3_aa: CASSSSRPGTGTGELFF
v_call: TRBV7-2
clone_size: NA
d_call: TRBD1
j_call: TRBJ2-2

cdr3_nt: TGTGCCAGCAGTGGACGGAGGAACACTGAAGCTTTCTTT
cdr3_aa: CASSGRRNTEAFF
v_call: TRBV2
clone_size: NA
d_call: NA
j_call: TRBJ1-1

cdr3_nt: TGTGCCAGCAGCTTCGAGGGGGCGAGGGGCACTGAAGCTTTCTTT
cdr3_aa: CASSFEGARGTEAFF
v_call: TRBV13
clone_size: NA
d_call: TRBD1
j_call: TRBJ1-1

cdr3_nt: TGTGCCAGCAGTGGGACAAGCAATCAGCCCCAGCATTTT
cdr3_aa: CASSGTSNQPQHF
v_call: TRBV12-3/TRBV12-4
clone_size: NA
d_call: NA
j_call: TRBJ1-5

cdr3_nt: TGTGCCAGCAGGTTGGGTCGGACAGGGGAGTACACTGAAGCTTTCTTT
cdr3_aa: CASRLGRTGEYTEAFF
v_call: TRBV7-9
clone_size: NA
d_call: TRBD1
j_call: TRBJ1-1

cdr3_nt: TGCGCCAGAGGGACTAGCGGGGGGGCACGGGAGCTGTTTTTT
cdr3_aa: CARGTSGGARELFF
v_call: TRBV10-1
clone_size: few
d_call: TRBD2
j_call: TRBJ2-2

cdr3_nt: TGTGCCACCCGTGGGGACATAGGCAATCAGCCCCAGCATTTT
cdr3_aa: CATRGDIGNQPQHF
v_call: TRBV28
clone_size: NA
d_call: NA
j_call: TRBJ1-5

cdr3_nt: TGTGCCAGCAGTTACTCGAGGATAGTGGAGACCCAGTACTTC
cdr3_aa: CASSYSRIVETQYF
v_call: TRBV6-5
clone_size: NA
d_call: NA
j_call: TRBJ2-5

cdr3_nt: TGTGCCAGCAGGAAACTCAACAGTAGCAATCAGCCCCAGCATTTT
cdr3_aa: CASRKLNSSNQPQHF
v_call: TRBV6-4
clone_size: once
d_call: NA
j_call: TRBJ1-5

cdr3_nt: TGCAGCGTTGAGCCGGGGGACGGCCAGCCCCAGCATTTT
cdr3_aa: CSVEPGDGQPQHF
v_call: TRBV29-1
clone_size: NA
d_call: NA
j_call: TRBJ1-5

cdr3_nt: TGTGCCAGCAGTATCCCGACAGGGTGGGGAAAACTGTTTTTT
cdr3_aa: CASSIPTGWGKLFF
v_call: TRBV28
clone_size: once
d_call: TRBD1
j_call: TRBJ1-4

cdr3_nt: TGTGCCAGCAGCTTACGGGGACAGACCACTATTAGCACTGAAGCTTTCTTT
cdr3_aa: CASSLRGQTTISTEAFF
v_call: TRBV7-6
clone_size: NA
d_call: TRBD1
j_call: TRBJ1-1

cdr3_nt: TGCGCCAGCAGCTTGGTGGCCAGCGCCTATGGCTACACCTTC
cdr3_aa: CASSLVASAYGYTF
v_call: TRBV5-1
clone_size: NA
d_call: NA
j_call: TRBJ1-2

cdr3_nt: TGTGCCAGCAGCCCACAGGGGGAGACCCAGTACTTC
cdr3_aa: CASSPQGETQYF
v_call: TRBV5-6
clone_size: NA
d_call: TRBD1
j_call: TRBJ2-5

cdr3_nt: TGCGCCAGCAGCCAGACGGGACAGGGGTTTTCTTTTTCTTTTTCTGGAAACACCATATATTTT
cdr3_aa: CASSQTGQGFSFSFSGNTIYF
v_call: TRBV4-1
clone_size: NA
d_call: TRBD1
j_call: TRBJ1-3

cdr3_nt: TGTGCCAGCAGTGAGGGATTAGGACAGACAAATCAGCCCCAGCATTTT
cdr3_aa: CASSEGLGQTNQPQHF
v_call: TRBV6-1
clone_size: NA
d_call: NA
j_call: TRBJ1-5

cdr3_nt: TGTGCCTGGAGAGAACTGACAGGGGGCGGCACTGAAGCTTTCTTT
cdr3_aa: CAWRELTGGGTEAFF
v_call: TRBV30
clone_size: NA
d_call: TRBD1
j_call: TRBJ1-1

cdr3_nt: TGTGCCAGTAGTCCATCGGACAGGGGAGAATACGAGCAGTACTTC
cdr3_aa: CASSPSDRGEYEQYF
v_call: TRBV19
clone_size: NA
d_call: TRBD1
j_call: TRBJ2-7

cdr3_nt: TGTGCCAGCAGAGCTGGACTAGCGTTCACCGGGGAGCTGTTTTTT
cdr3_aa: CASRAGLAFTGELFF
v_call: TRBV2
clone_size: once
d_call: TRBD2
j_call: TRBJ2-2

cdr3_nt: TGCGCCAGCGGACTTGACGGGACCGGGGAGCTGTTTTTT
cdr3_aa: CASGLDGTGELFF
v_call: TRBV5-1
clone_size: NA
d_call: NA
j_call: TRBJ2-2

cdr3_nt: TGTGCCAGCAGTGAACGGGACAGGGGATCGCGGAACACTGAAGCTTTCTTT
cdr3_aa: CASSERDRGSRNTEAFF
v_call: TRBV2
clone_size: NA
d_call: TRBD1
j_call: TRBJ1-1

cdr3_nt: TGCGCCAGCAGCTTGTCAGGCAGCTCTGGAAACACCATATATTTT
cdr3_aa: CASSLSGSSGNTIYF
v_call: TRBV5-1
clone_size: NA
d_call: NA
j_call: TRBJ1-3

cdr3_nt: TGTGCCAGCAGCAAAGCGGTGACAGATACGCAGTATTTT
cdr3_aa: CASSKAVTDTQYF
v_call: TRBV6-5
clone_size: NA
d_call: NA
j_call: TRBJ2-3

cdr3_nt: TGTGCCAGCAGCTTAAACTGGCGGGGGGTCACAGATACGCAGTATTTT
cdr3_aa: CASSLNWRGVTDTQYF
v_call: TRBV7-2
clone_size: NA
d_call: TRBD2
j_call: TRBJ2-3

cdr3_nt: TGTGCCAGCAGCCCCCGCCGGGGCGGGGGGGCACATGAGCAGTTCTTC
cdr3_aa: CASSPRRGGGAHEQFF
v_call: TRBV3-1/TRBV3-2
clone_size: once
d_call: TRBD2
j_call: TRBJ2-1

cdr3_nt: TGTGCCAGCAGCTTAGAGGCAGGTCATAATGAAAAACTGTTTTTT
cdr3_aa: CASSLEAGHNEKLFF
v_call: TRBV7-2
clone_size: NA
d_call: NA
j_call: TRBJ1-4

cdr3_nt: TGCACGGTGTTGGCAACTAATGAAAAACTGTTTTTT
cdr3_aa: CTVLATNEKLFF
v_call: TRBV29-1
clone_size: NA
d_call: NA
j_call: TRBJ1-4

cdr3_nt: TGTGCCAGTAGTATGGGCAGGGATAGAGGCTACACCTTC
cdr3_aa: CASSMGRDRGYTF
v_call: TRBV19
clone_size: NA
d_call: NA
j_call: TRBJ1-2

cdr3_nt: TGTGCCAGCGGAGCCGGCAATCAGCCCCAGCATTTT
cdr3_aa: CASGAGNQPQHF
v_call: TRBV28
clone_size: NA
d_call: NA
j_call: TRBJ1-5